One TCR beta chain is described in this entry. The V gene lost 4 bases and the J gene lost 7 bases, with 11 bases spanning the gap. CDR3 length: 14 amino acids. Germline CDR1 LGHDT, CDR2 YNNKEL (reference sequence). The assay was immunoSEQ multiplex PCR, and TCRdb's table has in-frame clones only and misses some. The sample contains around 200,000 clones, about four fifths of which appear only once. This sample was included in a study of blood T cell repertoires in COVID-19. This TCR came from a man aged 45 to 65 with active or convalescent COVID-19. The rearrangement uses TRBV3-1 (or the pseudogene TRBV3-2) and TRBJ1-6; no firm D call. The sequenced sample was peripheral blood. The CDR3 spells CASSPGVINSPLHF. The DNA of the CDR3 is TGTGCCAGCAGCCCCGGGGTGATCAATTCACCCCTCCACTTT.